This T cell receptor (beta chain) was captured by sequencing in a study of shared clonotypes between healthy human individuals. The CDR3 is 15 residues long. V was trimmed by 0 bases and J by 2 bases, leaving 7 bases between them. CDR1 and CDR2 (germline): LGHNA, YNFKEQ. Deep was the level used in running the assay. The assay was immunoSEQ multiplex PCR, and TCRdb's table has in-frame clones only and misses some. The table shows some 1.5 million clones, with approximately 98% occurring only once. This clone occurred once. The antigen remains undetermined. Study-level points and caveats: In this cohort, only blood was sampled, and tissue repertoires likely differ. Sequencing depth was expected to affect clonotype sharing among donors. Large sequencing depth failed to make sorted-subset sequencing complete, rarefaction showed.

The origin of this receptor is a man younger than 45 in good health. This rearrangement joins TRBV4-2 to TRBJ1-4, with D unresolved. Sequences were obtained from naive CD4+ T cells sorted from blood. As to subset: CD45RA+ positively selected. CDR3 residues: CASSQDPRTNEKLFF. CDR3 bases: TGTGCCAGCAGCCAAGATCCACGGACTAATGAAAAACTGTTTTTT.